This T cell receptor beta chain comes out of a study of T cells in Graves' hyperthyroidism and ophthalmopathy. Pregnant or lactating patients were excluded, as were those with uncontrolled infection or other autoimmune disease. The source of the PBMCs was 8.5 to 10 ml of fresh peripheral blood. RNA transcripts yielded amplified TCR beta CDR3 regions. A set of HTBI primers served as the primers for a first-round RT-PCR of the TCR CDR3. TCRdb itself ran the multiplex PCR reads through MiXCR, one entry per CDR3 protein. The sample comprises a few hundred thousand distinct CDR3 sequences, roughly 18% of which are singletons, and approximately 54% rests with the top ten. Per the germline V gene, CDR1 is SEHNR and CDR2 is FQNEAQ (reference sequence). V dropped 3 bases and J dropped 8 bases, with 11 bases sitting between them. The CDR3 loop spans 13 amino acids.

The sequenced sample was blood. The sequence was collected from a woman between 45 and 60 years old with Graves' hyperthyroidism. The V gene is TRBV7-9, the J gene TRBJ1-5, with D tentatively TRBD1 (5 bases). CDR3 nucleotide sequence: TGTGCCAGCAGCTTGGGAGGGGAGAAGCCCCAGCATTTT. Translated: CASSLGGEKPQHF. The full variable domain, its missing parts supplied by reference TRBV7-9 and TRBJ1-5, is DTGVSQNPRHKITKRGQNVTFRCDPISEHNRLYWYRQTLGQGPEFLTYFQNEAQLEKSRLLSDRFSAERPKGSFSTLEIQRTEQGDSAMYLCASSLGGEKPQHFGDGTRLSIL.